Below are 15 T cell receptor beta chains sequenced from a single sample in a study of blood T cell repertoires in COVID-19. TCRdb keeps only in-frame clones here, not all; method: immunoSEQ multiplex PCR. The sample lists a few hundred thousand clones; around 83% were seen once. The sample comprised peripheral blood. Receptors originate from a human donor in a cohort sampled during active COVID-19.

The chain is built from TRBV28 and TRBJ2-5; D possibly corresponds to TRBD1 (5 bases). Germline values: CDR1 MDHEN, CDR2 SYDVKM. Between the trimmed V and J ends, which lost 2 bases and 7 bases, there was a span of 8 bases. CDR3 size: 12 residues. The CDR3, as DNA: TGTGCCAGCAGTTTAACGCAGGGGACCCAGTACTTC. Translating gives CASSLTQGTQYF. Looking up the rest from reference TRBV28 and TRBJ2-5 gives the full variable domain: DVKVTQSSRYLVKRTGEKVFLECVQDMDHENMFWYRQDPGLGLRLIYFSYDVKMKEKGDIPEGYSVSREKKERFSLILESASTNQTSMYLCASSLTQGTQYFGPGTRLLVL.

V is TRBV4-2 and J is TRBJ2-3, with 8 nucleotides matching TRBD1. Trimming removed 6 bases from V and 7 bases from J; junction bases left unmatched: 9. The CDR3 runs 14 residues. Germline CDR1 LGHNA, CDR2 YNFKEQ. CDR3 region: CASRCQGALNTQYF. The CDR3 bases are TGTGCCAGCAGGTGTCAGGGGGCTTTGAATACGCAGTATTTT.

This chain links TRBV27 with TRBJ2-7; a possible D gene is TRBD2 (6 bases). V gave up 7 bases and J gave up 6 bases, with 7 bases separating them. Germline-derived CDR1 and CDR2 are MNHEY and SMNVEV (reference sequence). There are 10 residues in the CDR3. Here the CDR3 reads CASTGVEQYF. CDR3 coding DNA: TGTGCCAGCACGGGGGTCGAGCAGTACTTC.

The V gene is TRBV7-2, the J gene TRBJ2-5, with 8 bases identical to TRBD1. The CDR3 extends over 14 amino acids. The germline gives CDR1 SGHTA, CDR2 FQGNSA. The V gene end was trimmed by 8 bases and the J gene end by 7 bases; junction bases not matched to a gene: 12. The CDR3 protein is CASGTSGGRGTQYF. DNA of the CDR3: TGTGCCAGCGGCACTTCAGGGGGCCGAGGGACCCAGTACTTC.

This chain uses TRBV15 with TRBJ2-3, with a possible D match to TRBD1 (5 bases). Germline V CDR1 and CDR2: LNHNV, YYDKDF (reference sequence). The CDR3 totals 15 residues. The V end lost 0 bases, the J end lost 0 bases, and 7 bases lay between the germline ends. As DNA, the CDR3 is TGTGCCACCAGCAGAGACAGGGTTAGCACAGATACGCAGTATTTT. Its protein product is CATSRDRVSTDTQYF.

The rearrangement links TRBV5-1 to TRBJ1-4; 7 bases fit TRBD1. J was trimmed by 4 bases and V by 4 bases; bases with no gene match: 7. The germline gives CDR1 SGHRS, CDR2 YFSETQ. This CDR3 is 15 amino acids long. CDR3 sequence (DNA): TGCGCCAGCAGCATTAGGGGGCAAGGTAATGAAAAACTGTTTTTT. As protein: CASSIRGQGNEKLFF.

V usage is TRBV19 and J usage is TRBJ2-7; D not resolved. CDR3 size: 13 residues. The V and J ends lost 5 bases and 0 bases respectively, with 8 bases between them. Germline loops: CDR1 LNHDA, CDR2 SQIVND (reference sequence). The CDR3 DNA sequence: TGTGCCAGTAGTTATGGCCCCTCCTACGAGCAGTACTTC. Its protein is CASSYGPSYEQYF.

This clone occurred once. The chain uses TRBV11-3 and TRBJ2-3; D may be TRBD2 (5 bases). The CDR3 is made up of 15 amino acids. Germline CDR1 is SGHNT and CDR2 is YENEEA. Trimming took 3 bases from V and 0 from J, leaving 10 bases between them. The CDR3, as DNA: TGTGCCAGCAGCTTGGGATCGGGGAGCACAGATACGCAGTATTTT. Its protein is CASSLGSGSTDTQYF.

The chain is built from TRBV10-3 and TRBJ1-2; D is uncertain. V shed 4 bases and J shed 7 bases, with 19 bases lying between them. CDR1 and CDR2 (germline): ENHRY, SYGVKD. The CDR3 has 15 amino acids. CDR3 nucleotides: TGTGCCATCAGTGGTGAGGGTGGAGGCCCAACTGGCTACACCTTC. Its translation is CAISGEGGGPTGYTF.

CDR3 coding DNA: TGTGCCAGCACCCCGGACAGGGCCAGGACCTACGAGCAGTACTTC. It specifies CASTPDRARTYEQYF. This chain connects TRBV7-2 to TRBJ2-7; 8 bases line up with TRBD1. Germline V CDR1 and CDR2: SGHTA, FQGNSA. The CDR3 loop spans 15 amino acids. The V and J ends lost 7 bases and 2 bases, in that order; junction bases with no gene match: 10.

A note on this clone: One end of the junction fails to match germline, which may point to a read error. The CDR3 spells CASSFGTGDSPLHF. The DNA of the CDR3 is TGCGCCAGCAGCTTCGGGACAGGGGATTCGCCCCTCCACTTT. V gene TRBV5-1 combines with J gene TRBJ1-6, with 10 bases matching TRBD1. CDR1 is SGHRS, CDR2 YFSETQ, per germline. This CDR3 region has 14 residues.

V usage is TRBV7-2 and J usage is TRBJ2-3; TRBD1 agrees at 8 bases. J lost 6 bases, V lost 5 bases, and 4 bases had no gene match. The CDR3 has 13 amino acids. CDR1 and CDR2 (germline): SGHTA, FQGNSA. The CDR3 DNA sequence: TGTGCCAGCAGCGGTCAGGGGGCGGATACGCAGTATTTT. This translates into CASSGQGADTQYF.

This clone was observed many times. This chain uses TRBV4-1 with TRBJ2-7, with D maybe TRBD1 (5 bases). Germline CDR1 and CDR2: MGHRA and YSYEKL. This CDR3 region has 16 residues. Trimming shortened V by 4 bases and J by 0 bases, and 16 bases separated the two germline ends. The CDR3 protein is CASSPQDTLPSYEQYF. The DNA of the CDR3 is TGCGCCAGCAGCCCTCAGGACACCCTACCCTCCTACGAGCAGTACTTC.

The rearrangement uses TRBV28 and TRBJ1-5; 9 nucleotides line up with TRBD1. V trimming: 6 bases; J trimming: 6 bases; junction bases outside the gene matches: 9. This CDR3 has 15 amino acids. Germline CDR1 is MDHEN and CDR2 is SYDVKM. The CDR3 DNA sequence: TGTGCCAGCAGCTCCCCCGGGACAGGGATTCAGCCCCAGCATTTT. Protein: CASSSPGTGIQPQHF.

This chain uses TRBV30 with TRBJ1-3, with a weak D call TRBD1 (5 bases). This CDR3 comprises 14 residues. Per germline, CDR1 GTSNPN and CDR2 SVGIG (reference sequence). V was trimmed by 0 bases and J by 2 bases, leaving 8 bases between them. CDR3 region: CAWSVPGTGNTIYF. The DNA of the CDR3 is TGTGCCTGGAGTGTACCAGGGACTGGAAACACCATATATTTT.